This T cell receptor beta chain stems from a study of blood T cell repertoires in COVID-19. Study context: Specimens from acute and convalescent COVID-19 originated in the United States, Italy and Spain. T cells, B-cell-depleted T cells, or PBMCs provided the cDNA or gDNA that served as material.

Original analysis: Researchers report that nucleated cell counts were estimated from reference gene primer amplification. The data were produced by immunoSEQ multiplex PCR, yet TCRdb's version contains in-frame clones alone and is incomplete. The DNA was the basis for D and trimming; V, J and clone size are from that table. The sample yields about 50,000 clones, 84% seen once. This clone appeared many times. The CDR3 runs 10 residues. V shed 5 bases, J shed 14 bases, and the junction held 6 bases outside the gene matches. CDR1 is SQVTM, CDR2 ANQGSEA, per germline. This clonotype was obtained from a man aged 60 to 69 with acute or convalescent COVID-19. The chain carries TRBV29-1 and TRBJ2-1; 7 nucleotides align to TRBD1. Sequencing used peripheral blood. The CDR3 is CSVRQGKEFF. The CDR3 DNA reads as TGCAGCGTTCGACAGGGTAAAGAGTTCTTC.